This entry features one T cell receptor beta chain sequence. No antigen is known for it. This sample was included in a study of OX40 agonist ivuxolimab in advanced cancers. The protocol was immunoSEQ multiplex PCR, while the TCRdb copy is restricted to in-frame clones and leaves out a portion. The sample consists of fewer than 100,000 clones, approximately 88% of them appearing once. Germline-derived CDR1 and CDR2 are MGHRA and YSYEKL. The ends were cut back, 4 bases at V and 4 bases at J, with 18 bases in the middle. CDR3 size: 16 residues. Study-wide results and limits: Specificity for antigen went undetermined in the expanded peripheral T cells. Among the lowest levels of clonal expansion were found in partial responders at 0.1-3.0 mg/kg. In a subset of nonresponders, normalized T-cell clonal expansion was also low.

The source is an adult with an advanced solid tumor such as melanoma, head and neck, liver or kidney cancer. The specimen comprised CD4+ or CD8+ T cells sorted from blood, sampled in a trial of the OX40 agonist ivuxolimab. The V gene is TRBV4-1, the J gene TRBJ2-3, with D possibly being TRBD2 (6 bases). The CDR3 DNA is TGCGCCAGCAGCCTAATAAGGAGGAGGGAGCCAGATACGCAGTATTTT. This codes for CASSLIRRREPDTQYF.